The clone carrying this T cell receptor beta chain was seen just once. Germline V gene data show CDR1 as SNHLY and CDR2 as FYNNEI. V shed 6 bases and J 6 bases; nucleotides not matched to a gene: 10. The CDR3 sequence is 14 residues long. Sequencing used immunoSEQ multiplex PCR; TCRdb keeps in-frame clones, though not all of them. In the table there are tens of thousands of clones, almost 85% of which are singletons. This sample stems from a study of blood T cell repertoires in COVID-19. Sequencing used peripheral blood. The TCR sequence derives from a man between 45 and 60 years old with active or convalescent COVID-19. V and J are TRBV2 and TRBJ2-7, with 8 bases aligning to TRBD1. For the CDR3, the DNA is TGTGCCAGCAGCGGACAGGGTGGGAGAAGCGAGCAGTACGTC. This encodes CASSGQGGRSEQYV.